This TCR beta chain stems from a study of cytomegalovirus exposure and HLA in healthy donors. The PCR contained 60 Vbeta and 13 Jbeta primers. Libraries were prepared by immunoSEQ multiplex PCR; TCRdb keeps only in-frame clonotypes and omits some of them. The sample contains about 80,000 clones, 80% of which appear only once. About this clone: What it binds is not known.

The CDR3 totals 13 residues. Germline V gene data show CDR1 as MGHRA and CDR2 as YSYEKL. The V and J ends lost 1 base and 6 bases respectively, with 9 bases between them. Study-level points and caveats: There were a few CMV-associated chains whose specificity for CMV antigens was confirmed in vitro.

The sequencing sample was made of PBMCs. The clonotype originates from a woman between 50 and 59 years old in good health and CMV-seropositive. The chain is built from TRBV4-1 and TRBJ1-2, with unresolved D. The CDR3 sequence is CASSQGGLHGYTF. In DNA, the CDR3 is TGCGCCAGCAGCCAAGGAGGGCTCCATGGCTACACCTTC.